Each of the 18 T cell receptor beta chains below was sequenced from the same sample in a study of a mutant IDH1 vaccine in newly diagnosed glioma (dated by TCRdb to the early 2020s). No antigen is known for these receptors. Receptors were amplified or captured by the immunoSEQ multiplex PCR assay. Sourced from immuneACCESS, this table was stored by TCRdb with only in-frame sequences that have V and J called. A share of the clones is absent; for the studies checked, an unresolved V gene accounts for under half, and the remainder has no known explanation. The sample table records tens of thousands of clones; less than 85% of these occur just once. Under 20% of the sample comes from the top ten. In light of the paper, this sample's time point label describes: week 47, end of study. A 20-mer mutant IDH1 peptide at 300 micrograms in Montanide made up each vaccine dose, which was injected subcutaneously together with topical imiquimod.

Sequenced material: PBMCs, taken from a glioma patient whose treatment included an IDH1 peptide vaccine. Receptors were obtained from a young man with glioma. Some clones in this sample may be carry-over from other donors' samples.

In this sample, this clone turned up once. The chain is built from TRBV9 and TRBJ2-7; D is unclear. There are 12 residues in the CDR3. Germline lookup yields CDR1 SGDLS and CDR2 YYNGEE. The ends were cut back, 1 base at V and 0 bases at J, with 2 bases in the middle. The CDR3 DNA is TGTGCCAGCAGCGTAAACTCCTACGAGCAGTACTTC. Protein sequence: CASSVNSYEQYF.

The J gene is TRBJ1-1, the V gene TRBV7-8; tentatively, D is TRBD1 (5 bases). This CDR3 has 14 residues. The germline V gene has CDR1 SGHVS and CDR2 FQNEAQ. Trimming cost V 2 bases and J 1 base, with 8 bases left between them. This CDR3 reads CASSLTGGNTEAFF. In DNA form, the CDR3 reads TGTGCCAGCAGCTTAACGGGGGGGAACACTGAAGCTTTCTTT.

The gene calls are TRBV6-5 and TRBJ1-5; 12 bases align to TRBD1. V lost 6 bases and J lost 10; bases outside the gene matches: 10. CDR1 and CDR2 (germline): MNHEY, SVGAGI. There are 15 residues in the CDR3. CDR3 sequence (DNA): TGTGCCAGCAGCCGCGACGGGACAGGGGGCCACCCCCAGCATTTT. Its protein product is CASSRDGTGGHPQHF.

V and J are TRBV12-5 and TRBJ1-2, with 8 nucleotides matching TRBD1. V lost 5 bases to trimming and J lost 3 bases; unmatched junction nucleotides: 8. The CDR3 spans 15 residues. Germline V gene lookup returns CDR1 LGHNT and CDR2 FRNRAP. The CDR3 reads CASGPEDREDYGYTF. In DNA, the CDR3 is TGTGCTAGTGGTCCTGAGGACAGGGAGGACTATGGCTACACCTTC.

The chain carries TRBV7-2 and TRBJ1-2; tentative D call: TRBD1 (5 bases). The CDR3 consists of 14 residues. V shed 4 bases and J shed 7 bases, with 16 bases lying between them. From germline, CDR1 is SGHTA and CDR2 FQGNSA. The CDR3: CASSSDRFLRGYTF. CDR3 in DNA: TGTGCCAGCAGCTCAGACAGATTCCTACGTGGCTACACCTTC.

The chain carries TRBV6-6 and TRBJ1-2; D is undetermined. CDR1 and CDR2 from the germline V gene are MNHNY and SVGAGI (reference sequence). V lost 5 bases, J lost 4 bases, and 8 bases lay in between. The CDR3 contains 12 residues. This CDR3 reads CASSPDIYGYTF. For the CDR3, the DNA is TGTGCCAGCAGTCCCGACATCTATGGCTACACCTTC.

The chain couples TRBV9 to TRBJ2-7, with 13 nucleotides matching TRBD2. The germline CDR1 and CDR2 sequences are SGDLS and YYNGEE. With 8 bases clipped from V and 2 bases from J, the junction kept 4 bases outside the gene matches. The CDR3 extends over 14 amino acids. The CDR3 DNA reads as TGTGCCAGTTCCGGGACTAGCGGGACCTACGAGCAGTACTTC. Its protein product is CASSGTSGTYEQYF.

This chain uses TRBV29-1 with TRBJ2-5, with TRBD2 matching over 7 bases. The J segment lost 6 bases and the V segment lost 3 bases, leaving 4 bases of the junction unmatched. Germline loops: CDR1 SQVTM, CDR2 ANQGSEA. The CDR3 is made up of 12 amino acids. In nucleotides, the CDR3 is TGCAGCGTTGACGGGGGGATGAAGACCCAGTACTTC. Amino acids: CSVDGGMKTQYF.

This clone came up once. This chain joins TRBV9 and TRBJ2-3, with D maybe TRBD1 (6 bases). Trimming removed 0 bases from V and 0 bases from J, with 8 bases in between. Germline CDR1 is SGDLS and CDR2 is YYNGEE. CDR3 length equals 15 residues. This chain's CDR3 is CASSVEGESTDTQYF. The DNA of the CDR3 is TGTGCCAGCAGCGTAGAGGGGGAGAGCACAGATACGCAGTATTTT.

The CDR3 DNA reads TGTGCCAGCAGTGAAGAGTTGGCAGGGGGTGGTGAAAAACTGTTTTTT. The encoded protein is CASSEELAGGGEKLFF. This rearrangement joins TRBV2 to TRBJ1-4; 7 nucleotides line up with TRBD1. This CDR3 spans 16 amino acids. Germline V gene sequence: CDR1 SNHLY, CDR2 FYNNEI. V shed 1 base, J shed 7 bases, and the junction held 9 bases outside the gene matches.

Regarding this clone: The germline gene is not matched at one end of the junction; a read error may be the cause. The chain carries TRBV18 and TRBJ1-6, with a weak D call TRBD1 (5 bases). The CDR3 has 14 residues. Germline CDR1 reads KGHSH; CDR2 reads LQKENI. CDR3 sequence reads: CASAPTDYNSPLHF. The CDR3 bases are TGTGCCAGCGCACCGACAGATTATAATTCACCCCTCCACTTT.

The J gene is TRBJ2-2, the V gene TRBV10-3, with unresolved D. The ends were cut back, 3 bases at V and 5 bases at J, with 19 bases in the middle. This CDR3 spans 17 amino acids. The germline gives CDR1 ENHRY, CDR2 SYGVKD. CDR3 protein: CAISDGQLLPRTGELFF. CDR3 DNA: TGTGCCATCAGTGACGGGCAGCTACTCCCTCGGACCGGGGAGCTGTTTTTT.

The chain couples TRBV5-1 to TRBJ2-2; D is ambiguous. Germline CDR1 reads SGHRS; CDR2 reads YFSETQ. This CDR3 is 15 amino acids long. V was trimmed by 4 bases and J by 1 base, leaving 11 bases between them. CDR3 loop: CASSLPYLNTGELFF. CDR3 sequence (DNA): TGCGCCAGCAGCCTACCATACTTGAACACCGGGGAGCTGTTTTTT.

This clone was detected once. The V call is TRBV4-3, the J call TRBJ1-2; 10 bases are shared with TRBD1. CDR3 size: 18 residues. The V gene's germline CDR1 is LGHNA and CDR2 YSLEER. The V and J ends lost 3 bases and 4 bases, in that order; junction bases with no gene match: 14. The CDR3 region is CASSQGDRGNPESYGYTF. In nucleotides, the CDR3 is TGCGCCAGCAGCCAGGGGGACAGGGGTAACCCCGAAAGCTATGGCTACACCTTC.

This clone was recorded only once. The chain is built from TRBV18 and TRBJ1-2, with D maybe TRBD1 (5 bases). The CDR3 has 16 amino acids. Trimming took off 1 base at V and 2 bases at J, with 14 bases between the two ends. Germline V gene lookup returns CDR1 KGHSH and CDR2 LQKENI. In DNA form, the CDR3 reads TGTGCCAGCTCACCACTGGGTCAGGGTGCCAACTATGGCTACACCTTC. It is translated as CASSPLGQGANYGYTF.

V gene TRBV2 combines with J gene TRBJ1-1; a weak D match, TRBD1 (5 bases). Per the germline V gene, CDR1 is SNHLY and CDR2 is FYNNEI. This CDR3 spans 15 amino acids. V was shortened by 7 bases and J by 6 bases, with 21 bases between the two germline ends. Here the CDR3 reads CASTQNQNRGAEAFF. In nucleotides, the CDR3 is TGTGCCAGCACCCAGAATCAAAACCGGGGGGCTGAAGCTTTCTTT.

This chain links TRBV19 with TRBJ2-1; D possibly corresponds to TRBD2 (6 bases). This CDR3 is 14 amino acids long. Germline-derived CDR1 and CDR2 are LNHDA and SQIVND (reference sequence). The ends were cut back, 5 bases at V and 6 bases at J, with 14 bases in the middle. This CDR3 is CASSLGGPVNEQFF. In DNA form, the CDR3 reads TGTGCCAGTAGTCTTGGAGGGCCAGTCAATGAGCAGTTCTTC.

The rearrangement joins TRBV2 to TRBJ1-1; D may be TRBD1 (5 bases). CDR1 SNHLY and CDR2 FYNNEI come from the germline V gene. V lost 5 bases and J 6 bases, leaving 13 bases between the germline ends. The CDR3 is made up of 13 amino acids. The CDR3 bases are TGTGCCAGCAGTTCGGAGGGGCGGTCTGAAGCTTTCTTT. Its protein is CASSSEGRSEAFF. Combining the CDR3 with reference TRBV2 and TRBJ1-1 gives the whole variable domain EPEVTQTPSHQVTQMGQEVILRCVPISNHLYFYWYRQILGQKVEFLVSFYNNEISEKSEIFDDQFSVERPDGSNFTLKIRSTKLEDSAMYFCASSSEGRSEAFFGQGTRLTVV.